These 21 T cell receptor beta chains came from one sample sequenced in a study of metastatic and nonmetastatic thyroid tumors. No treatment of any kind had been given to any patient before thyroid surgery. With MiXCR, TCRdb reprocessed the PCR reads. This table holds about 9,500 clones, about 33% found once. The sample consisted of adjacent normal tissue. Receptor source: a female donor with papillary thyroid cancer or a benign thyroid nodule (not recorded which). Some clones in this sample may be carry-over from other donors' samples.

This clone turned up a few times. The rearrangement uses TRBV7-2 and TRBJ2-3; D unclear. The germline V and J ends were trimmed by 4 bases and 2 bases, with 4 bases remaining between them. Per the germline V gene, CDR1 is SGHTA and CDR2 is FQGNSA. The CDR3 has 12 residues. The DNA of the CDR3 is TGTGCCAGCAGCTCATACACAGATACGCAGTATTTT. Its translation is CASSSYTDTQYF.

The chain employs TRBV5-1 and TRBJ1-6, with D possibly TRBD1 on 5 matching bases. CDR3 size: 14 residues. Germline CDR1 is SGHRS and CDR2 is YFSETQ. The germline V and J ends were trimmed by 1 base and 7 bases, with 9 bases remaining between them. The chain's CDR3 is CASSLQGLNSPLHF. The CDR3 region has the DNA TGCGCCAGCAGCTTGCAGGGATTGAATTCACCCCTCCACTTT.

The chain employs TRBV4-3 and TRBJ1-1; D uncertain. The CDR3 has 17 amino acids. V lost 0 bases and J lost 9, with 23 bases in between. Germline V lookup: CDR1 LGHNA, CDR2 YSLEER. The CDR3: CASSQDTLSLQLTKAFF. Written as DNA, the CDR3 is TGCGCCAGCAGCCAAGATACCCTCTCCCTGCAACTGACGAAAGCTTTCTTT.

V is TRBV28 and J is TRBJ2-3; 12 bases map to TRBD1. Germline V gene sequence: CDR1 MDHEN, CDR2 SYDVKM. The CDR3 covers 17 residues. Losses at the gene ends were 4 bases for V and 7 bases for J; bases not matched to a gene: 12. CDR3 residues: CASSSSGQGALMYTQYF. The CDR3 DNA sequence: TGTGCCAGCAGTTCCTCGGGACAGGGGGCGTTGATGTATACGCAGTATTTT.

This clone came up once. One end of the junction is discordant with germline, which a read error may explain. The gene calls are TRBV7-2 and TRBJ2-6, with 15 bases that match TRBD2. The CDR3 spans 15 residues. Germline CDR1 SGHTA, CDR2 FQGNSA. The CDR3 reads CASSLDGLAGGGKYF. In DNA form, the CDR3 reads TGTGCCAGCAGCTTAGACGGACTAGCGGGAGGGGGAAAGTACTTC.

CDR3 in DNA: TGCAGTGCTCACCAGGACCAGATCCAGAAGGGCTACACCTTC. Protein sequence: CSAHQDQIQKGYTF. The chain joins TRBV20-1 to TRBJ1-2; D call uncertain. The V gene lost 5 bases and the J gene lost 8 bases, with 21 bases spanning the gap. This CDR3 contains 14 residues. Germline V lookup: CDR1 DFQATT, CDR2 SNEGSKA (reference sequence).

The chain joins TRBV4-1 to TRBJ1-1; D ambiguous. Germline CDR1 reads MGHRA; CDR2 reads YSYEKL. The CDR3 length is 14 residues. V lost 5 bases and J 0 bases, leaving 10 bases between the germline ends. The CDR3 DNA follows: TGCGCCAGCAGCTCAGAGTCACTGAACACTGAAGCTTTCTTT. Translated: CASSSESLNTEAFF.

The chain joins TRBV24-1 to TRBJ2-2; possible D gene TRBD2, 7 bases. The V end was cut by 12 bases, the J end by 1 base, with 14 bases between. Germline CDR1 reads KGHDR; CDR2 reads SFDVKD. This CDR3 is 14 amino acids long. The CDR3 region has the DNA TGTGCCGCAGAGGGGGGGGAGAACACCGGGGAGCTGTTTTTT. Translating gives CAAEGGENTGELFF.

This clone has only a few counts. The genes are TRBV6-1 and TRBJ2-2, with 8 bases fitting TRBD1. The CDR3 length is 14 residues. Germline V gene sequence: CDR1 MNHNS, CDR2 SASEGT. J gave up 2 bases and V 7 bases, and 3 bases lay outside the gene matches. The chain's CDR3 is CASTTGDNTGELFF. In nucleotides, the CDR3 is TGTGCCAGCACGACAGGGGATAACACCGGGGAGCTGTTTTTT.

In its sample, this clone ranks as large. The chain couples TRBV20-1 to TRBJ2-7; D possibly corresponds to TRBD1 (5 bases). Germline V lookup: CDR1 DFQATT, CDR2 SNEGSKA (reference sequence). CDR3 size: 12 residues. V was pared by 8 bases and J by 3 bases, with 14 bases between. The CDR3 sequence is CSKTDISYEQYF. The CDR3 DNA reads TGCAGTAAAACGGACATTAGCTACGAGCAGTACTTC.

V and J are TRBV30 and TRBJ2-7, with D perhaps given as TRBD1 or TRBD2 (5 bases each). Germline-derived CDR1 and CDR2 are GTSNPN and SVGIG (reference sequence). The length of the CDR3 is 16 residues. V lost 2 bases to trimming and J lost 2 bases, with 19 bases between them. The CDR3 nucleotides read TGTGCCTGGAGTTTGGGACGAGGAGGAAGGGCCTACGAGCAGTACTTC. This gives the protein CAWSLGRGGRAYEQYF.

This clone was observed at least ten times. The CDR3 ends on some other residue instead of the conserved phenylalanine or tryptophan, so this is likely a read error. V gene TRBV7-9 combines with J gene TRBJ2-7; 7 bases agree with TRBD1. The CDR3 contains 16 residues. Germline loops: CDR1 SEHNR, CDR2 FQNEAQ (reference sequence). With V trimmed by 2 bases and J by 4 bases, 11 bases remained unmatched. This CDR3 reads CASSLSGQVLRYEQYL. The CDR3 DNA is TGTGCCAGCAGCTTATCCGGACAGGTACTTAGGTACGAGCAGTACCTC.

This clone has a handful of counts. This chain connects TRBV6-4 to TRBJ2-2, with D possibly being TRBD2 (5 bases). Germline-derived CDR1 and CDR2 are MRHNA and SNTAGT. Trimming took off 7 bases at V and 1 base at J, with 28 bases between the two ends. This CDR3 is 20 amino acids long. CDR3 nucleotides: TGTGCCAGCACCCCGGCGGGTGGGTCTCCTTACATACTGAACACCGGGGAGCTGTTTTTT. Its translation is CASTPAGGSPYILNTGELFF.

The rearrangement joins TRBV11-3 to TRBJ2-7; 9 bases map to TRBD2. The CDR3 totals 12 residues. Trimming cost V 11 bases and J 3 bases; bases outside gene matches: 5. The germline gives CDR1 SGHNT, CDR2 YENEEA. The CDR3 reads CARGGRDYEQYF. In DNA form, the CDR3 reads TGTGCCCGGGGCGGGAGGGACTACGAGCAGTACTTC.

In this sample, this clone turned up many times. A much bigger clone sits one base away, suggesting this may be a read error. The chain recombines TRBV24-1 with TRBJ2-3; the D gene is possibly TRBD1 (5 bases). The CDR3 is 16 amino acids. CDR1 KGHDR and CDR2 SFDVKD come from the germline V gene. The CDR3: CATSDLGSRGTDTQCF. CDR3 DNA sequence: TGTGCCACCAGTGATTTGGGGTCTAGGGGCACAGATACGCAGTGTTTT.

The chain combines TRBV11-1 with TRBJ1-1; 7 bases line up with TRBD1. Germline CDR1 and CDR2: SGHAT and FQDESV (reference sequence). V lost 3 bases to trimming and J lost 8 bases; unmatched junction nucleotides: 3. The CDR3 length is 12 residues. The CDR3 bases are TGTGCCAGCAGCTTTGGGACAGCCGAAGCTTTCTTT. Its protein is CASSFGTAEAFF.

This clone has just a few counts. Here the CDR3 DNA reads TGTGCCAGCAGTCTCAACAGGGGACTCTACGAGCAGTACTTC. It specifies CASSLNRGLYEQYF. The rearrangement joins TRBV28 to TRBJ2-7; TRBD1 is a possible D gene (7 bases). The CDR3 loop spans 14 amino acids. Germline values: CDR1 MDHEN, CDR2 SYDVKM. V was clipped by 5 bases and J by 3 bases, with 14 bases between them.

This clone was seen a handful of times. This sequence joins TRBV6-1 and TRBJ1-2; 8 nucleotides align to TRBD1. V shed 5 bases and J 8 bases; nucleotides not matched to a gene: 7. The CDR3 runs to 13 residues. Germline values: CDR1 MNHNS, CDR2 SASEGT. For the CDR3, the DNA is TGTGCCAGCAGTCCCGGACAGGGAGGAGGCTACACCTTC. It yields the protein CASSPGQGGGYTF.

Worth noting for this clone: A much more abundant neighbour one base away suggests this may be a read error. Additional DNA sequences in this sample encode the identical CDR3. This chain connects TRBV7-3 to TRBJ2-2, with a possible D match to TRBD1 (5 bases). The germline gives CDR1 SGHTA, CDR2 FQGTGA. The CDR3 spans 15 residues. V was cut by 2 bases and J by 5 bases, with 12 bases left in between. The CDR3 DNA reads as TGTGCCAGCAGCTTAGGCCAGGGTGGTACCGGGGAGCTGTTTTTT. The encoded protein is CASSLGQGGTGELFF.

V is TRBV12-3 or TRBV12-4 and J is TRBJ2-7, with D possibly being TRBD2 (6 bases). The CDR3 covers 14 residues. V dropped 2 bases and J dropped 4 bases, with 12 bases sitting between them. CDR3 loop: CASSLRGLGYEQYF. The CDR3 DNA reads TGTGCCAGCAGTTTACGGGGACTGGGGTACGAGCAGTACTTC.

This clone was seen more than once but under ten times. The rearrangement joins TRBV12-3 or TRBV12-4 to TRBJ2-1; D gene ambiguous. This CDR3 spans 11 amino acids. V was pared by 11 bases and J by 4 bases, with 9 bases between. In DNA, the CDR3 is TGTGCCTGTGCCGGTTACAATGAGCAGTTCTTC. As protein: CACAGYNEQFF.